This T cell receptor beta chain was found in a study of T cell changes during pregnancy in multiple sclerosis. This CDR3 spans 14 amino acids. J was trimmed by 1 base and V by 3 bases; bases with no gene match: 2. Germline V gene sequence: CDR1 LNHNV, CDR2 YYDKDF (reference sequence). Some clones are missing from TCRdb's copy, which holds only in-frame ones; the method was immunoSEQ multiplex PCR. The sample carries tens of thousands of clones, about 90% recorded once. The TCR was taken from a female donor with multiple sclerosis, enrolled in a pregnancy study. This sequence joins TRBV15 and TRBJ2-7, with 8 bases aligning to TRBD2. This specimen consisted of CD4+ T cells from peripheral blood mononuclear cells, obtained after pregnancy. The CDR3 here is CATSRSGSSYEQYF. The CDR3 region has the DNA TGTGCCACCAGCAGGAGCGGGAGTTCCTACGAGCAGTACTTC.